These T cell receptor beta chains were read from a single sample in a study of blood T cell repertoires in COVID-19. Profiling relied on immunoSEQ multiplex PCR, and the TCRdb table lists in-frame clones only, not all of them. The table lists a few hundred thousand clones, about 80% of them singletons. Sequencing was done on a sample of peripheral blood. The receptors originated from a person aged 70 to 85 with COVID-19, enrolled during active disease. CDR3s include the opening cysteine and the closing phenylalanine or tryptophan. D genes are given only for firm matches. Size is omitted from some rows. Given values are once, few, many or a class for expanded clones.

v_call	clone_size	j_call	d_call	cdr3_nt	cdr3_aa
TRBV3-1/TRBV3-2	few	TRBJ2-2	TRBD2	TGTGCCAGCAGCCACGGGACTAGCGGGAACACCGGGGAGCTGTTTTTT	CASSHGTSGNTGELFF
TRBV19	NA	TRBJ1-1	NA	TGTGCCAGTACCCCTCGCTCAGGGTGGGGTACTGAAGCTTTCTTT	CASTPRSGWGTEAFF
TRBV7-8	NA	TRBJ2-7	TRBD2	TGTGCCAGCAGCTCCTCTTATCGGGGGGGGAACTACGAGCAGTACTTC	CASSSSYRGGNYEQYF
TRBV19	NA	TRBJ2-1	TRBD2	TGTGCCAGTAGTTGGACTAGCGGGGTTAACAATGAGCAGTTCTTC	CASSWTSGVNNEQFF
TRBV2	NA	TRBJ1-5	TRBD1	TGTGCCAGCAGAGAAAGACAGGGGAATCAGCCCCAGCATTTT	CASRERQGNQPQHF
TRBV7-8	NA	TRBJ2-1	TRBD2	TGTGCCAGCAGCTTAGAATTGCGGGAGACTAATGAGCAGTTCTTC	CASSLELRETNEQFF
TRBV12-5	NA	TRBJ2-1	NA	TGTGCTAGTGGTTTGACACACAATGAGCAGTTCTTC	CASGLTHNEQFF
TRBV10-3	NA	TRBJ2-7	NA	TGTGCCATCAGTGGAACAGCCTTCGATTCCTACGAGCAGTACTTC	CAISGTAFDSYEQYF
TRBV7-8	once	TRBJ2-1	NA	TGTGCCAGCAGCTTTCGCGGGCTCTCACTGGAGCAGTTCTTC	CASSFRGLSLEQFF
TRBV3-1/TRBV3-2	NA	TRBJ2-2	TRBD1	TGTGCCAGCAGCCAAGTCACAGGGGTGGACACCGGGGAGCTGTTTTTT	CASSQVTGVDTGELFF
TRBV3-1/TRBV3-2	few	TRBJ2-7	NA	TGTGCCAGCAGCCAAGATCTCATAGGGGCCGGGGAGCAGTACTTC	CASSQDLIGAGEQYF
TRBV19	once	TRBJ1-1	NA	TGTGCCAGTAGTATAGGGGGCGGTGGTACTGAAGCTTTCTTT	CASSIGGGGTEAFF
TRBV7-8	once	TRBJ1-6	TRBD1	TGTGCCAGCAGCAAGAACAGGGGGCAGGATTCACCCCTCCACTTT	CASSKNRGQDSPLHF
TRBV28	NA	TRBJ2-6	TRBD2	TGTGCCAGCAGGGGGTACCAGCGGGAGAGCTCTGGGGCCAACGTCCTGACTTTC	CASRGYQRESSGANVLTF
TRBV27	NA	TRBJ1-6	NA	TGTGCCAGCAGTCGCACGGGTTATAATTCACCCCTCCACTTT	CASSRTGYNSPLHF
TRBV9	NA	TRBJ2-1	NA	TGTGCCAGCAGCGTAGAAGCTCGCCGGAGTGAGCAGTTCTTC	CASSVEARRSEQFF
TRBV18	NA	TRBJ2-2	NA	TGTGCCAGCTCACCGAGCCTCGCGAACACCGGGGAGCTGTTTTTT	CASSPSLANTGELFF
TRBV28	NA	TRBJ2-1	NA	TGTGCCAGCAGTTTATTCGGGAGACGCTACAATGAGCAGTTCTTC	CASSLFGRRYNEQFF
TRBV9	NA	TRBJ2-3	TRBD2	TGTGCCAGCAGCTTCACCTTAGCGGGGGGCACAGATACGCAGTATTTT	CASSFTLAGGTDTQYF
TRBV19	NA	TRBJ1-3	NA	TGTGCCAGTGCCAGCTCTGGAAACACCATATATTTT	CASASSGNTIYF
TRBV28	NA	TRBJ1-6	TRBD1	TGTGCCAGCAGCCCCCGGGACAGTACCTATAATTCACCCCTCCACTTT	CASSPRDSTYNSPLHF
TRBV3-1/TRBV3-2	few	TRBJ1-2	NA	TGTGCCAGCAGCCCTCACACCCAAGCCCGAACGACACTTCGCTTC	CASSPHTQARTTLRF
TRBV7-9	NA	TRBJ1-4	NA	TGTGCCAGCAGCTCGGCAGGAGAAAAACTGTTTTTT	CASSSAGEKLFF
TRBV5-1	NA	TRBJ2-6	NA	TGCGCCAGCAGCCTGACGGGGGTCTTAAACTCTGGGGCCAACGTCCTGACTTTC	CASSLTGVLNSGANVLTF
TRBV10-3	NA	TRBJ2-5	NA	TGTGCCATCAGTGAGTCGGCAGGGCTAGAGACCCAGTACTTC	CAISESAGLETQYF
TRBV23-1	NA	TRBJ1-3	NA	TGCGCCAGCAGTCCGCACAGGGATCAGTTCGGAAACACCATATATTTT	CASSPHRDQFGNTIYF
TRBV19	NA	TRBJ2-7	TRBD2	TGTGCCAGTGGACTAGCGGGAGGATTTTCAGAGCAGTACTTC	CASGLAGGFSEQYF
TRBV6-6	NA	TRBJ2-2	NA	TGTGCCAGCAGTTACTTCTCAAGGGGTACCGGGGAGCTGTTTTTT	CASSYFSRGTGELFF
TRBV7-3	NA	TRBJ2-2	NA	TGTGCCAGCAGCGGAGGGCCATGGACCGGGGAGCTGTTTTTT	CASSGGPWTGELFF
TRBV28	NA	TRBJ1-1	NA	TGTGCCAGCAGGGTCCCCGGGATGAACACTGAAGCTTTCTTT	CASRVPGMNTEAFF
TRBV5-1	NA	TRBJ1-6	NA	TGCGCCAGCAGCGACCGGGACTTAGAGAGGCATTCACCCCTCCACTTT	CASSDRDLERHSPLHF
TRBV11-2	NA	TRBJ2-4	TRBD2	TGTGCCAGCAGCTCCACCCCCAGGACTAGCGATACAGTAAACATTCAGTACTTC	CASSSTPRTSDTVNIQYF
TRBV27	NA	TRBJ1-2	TRBD1	TGTGCCAGCAGTTTAAGGACCGGCAGGGGGCCACAGAGCTATGGCTACACCTTC	CASSLRTGRGPQSYGYTF
TRBV2	NA	TRBJ1-2	NA	TGTGCCAGCAGGGACAGCGCTAACTATGGCTACACCTTC	CASRDSANYGYTF
TRBV3-1/TRBV3-2	NA	TRBJ2-1	NA	TGTGCCAGCAGTCATTCATCCAGGGGCGACAATGAGCAGTTCTTC	CASSHSSRGDNEQFF
TRBV27	NA	TRBJ2-1	NA	TGTGCCAGCAGTCCTACTCACGAGTCCTACAATGAGCAGTTCTTC	CASSPTHESYNEQFF
TRBV5-1	NA	TRBJ2-2	NA	TGCGCCAGCAGCTTGGCTGTCTCGAACACCGGGGAGCTGTTTTTT	CASSLAVSNTGELFF
TRBV5-4	NA	TRBJ2-5	TRBD1	TGTGCCAGCAGCCTGCCGGGACAGGGTACAGAGACCCAGTACTTC	CASSLPGQGTETQYF
TRBV13	once	TRBJ2-2	NA	TGTGCCAGCAGCTTGGGGAGCACCACCGGGGAGCTGTTTTTT	CASSLGSTTGELFF
TRBV6-2/TRBV6-3	NA	TRBJ2-1	NA	TGTGCCAGCAGTAGATCCCCGGATGAGCAGTTCTTC	CASSRSPDEQFF
TRBV6-5	NA	TRBJ2-3	TRBD2	TGTGCCAGCAGGCGGGGGGGTGTCACAGATACGCAGTATTTT	CASRRGGVTDTQYF
TRBV27	NA	TRBJ1-1	NA	TGTGCCAGCAGTCAGAAGACAGGCTTGGGGGTGAACACTGAAGCTTTCTTT	CASSQKTGLGVNTEAFF
TRBV4-3	NA	TRBJ1-6	TRBD1	TGCGCCAGCAGCCTTCAGACAGGGCTTGATTCACCCCTCCACTTT	CASSLQTGLDSPLHF
TRBV2	NA	TRBJ1-4	TRBD1	TGTGCCAGCAGTCGGGACAGGGGGCGATTGGGGGAAAAACTGTTTTTT	CASSRDRGRLGEKLFF
TRBV7-9	NA	TRBJ1-6	NA	TGTGCCAGCAGCTTAGAACCGACTTATAATTCACCCCTCCACTTT	CASSLEPTYNSPLHF
TRBV15	NA	TRBJ2-6	NA	TGTGCCACCAGCAGAGATAGGGGATCTGGGGCCAACGTCCTGACTTTC	CATSRDRGSGANVLTF
TRBV9	NA	TRBJ2-3	NA	TGTGCCAGCAGCGTAGGTACCCAAGCACTCGATACGCAGTATTTT	CASSVGTQALDTQYF
TRBV13	NA	TRBJ2-3	TRBD2	TGTGCCAGCAGTCTCCCCTCCGGGACTAGCGGGGGCCAAGGCCCAGATACGCAGTATTTT	CASSLPSGTSGGQGPDTQYF
TRBV7-9	NA	TRBJ1-2	NA	TGTGCCAGCAGCGTTATGGGGGGGCGAGCTAACTATGGCTACACCTTC	CASSVMGGRANYGYTF
TRBV7-9	NA	TRBJ1-1	TRBD1	TGTGCCAGCAGCTTTGACAGGGCACGCACTGAAGCTTTCTTT	CASSFDRARTEAFF
TRBV7-9	NA	TRBJ2-7	NA	TGTGCCAGCAGCTTAGCGCTGTCAGGGCGAGAGGTCGAGCAGTACTTC	CASSLALSGREVEQYF
TRBV7-8	NA	TRBJ2-3	TRBD1	TGTGCCAGCAGCTTACTCGACAGGGGAAGCACAGATACGCAGTATTTT	CASSLLDRGSTDTQYF